The 16 T cell receptor beta chains given below trace back to one sample, sequenced in a study of CD8 T cells in ankylosing spondylitis. TCRdb analysed the 5' RACE reads with MiXCR anew, one entry per CDR3 protein. The sample comprises about 130,000 distinct CDR3 sequences, just under 7.5% of which are singletons, and around 12% rests with the top ten. Sequenced: blood, either unsorted or a sorted T cell fraction (not recorded which). These receptor sequences come from a female donor with ankylosing spondylitis or in good health (not recorded which).

This clonotype was seen at least ten times. The genes are TRBV12-3 or TRBV12-4 and TRBJ1-2; weak D call: TRBD1 (5 bases). This CDR3 is built from 13 residues. Trimming removed 3 bases from V and 8 bases from J, with 13 bases in between. The CDR3 DNA follows: TGTGCCAGCAGTTTCCGGGGGACGGGAGGCTACACCTTC. Protein sequence: CASSFRGTGGYTF.

This clonotype was observed at least ten times. The chain joins TRBV12-3 or TRBV12-4 to TRBJ2-7; 9 bases are a match to TRBD1. V lost 8 bases and J lost 7; bases outside the gene matches: 9. The CDR3 totals 13 residues. CDR3 DNA sequence: TGTGCCAGCCACACCGGGACAGGGTCGGAGCAGTACTTC. Protein sequence: CASHTGTGSEQYF.

This clonotype was counted ten times or more. The rearrangement links TRBV5-1 to TRBJ1-1; unclear D gene. The CDR3 is 15 residues long. Trimming stripped 4 bases from V and 0 bases from J, with 13 bases between. Germline lookup yields CDR1 SGHRS and CDR2 YFSETQ. The CDR3 nucleotides read TGCGCCAGCAGCCCTGGGCGGCAGATGAACACTGAAGCTTTCTTT. Its protein is CASSPGRQMNTEAFF.

The DNA for the CDR3 is TGTGCCAGCGCTCGTGGGAACACAGATACGCAGTATTTT. Translating gives CASARGNTDTQYF. This rearrangement joins TRBV5-5 to TRBJ2-3; D call uncertain. CDR1 is SGHKS and CDR2 is YYEKEE in the germline V gene (reference sequence). CDR3 length: 13 residues. Trimming removed 7 bases from V and 2 bases from J, with 11 bases in between.

This clonotype came up many times. In DNA, the CDR3 is TGTGCCAGCAGCGGAACGGCGATGAACACTGAAGCTTTCTTT. It specifies CASSGTAMNTEAFF. The rearrangement uses TRBV9 and TRBJ1-1; no clear D gene. The V end lost 3 bases, the J end lost 0 bases, and 9 bases lay between the germline ends. This CDR3 region has 14 residues. The germline gives CDR1 SGDLS, CDR2 YYNGEE.

This clonotype came up many times. This chain uses TRBV12-3 or TRBV12-4 with TRBJ2-3; tentative D call: TRBD1 (5 bases). V shed 6 bases and J shed 8 bases, with 15 bases lying between them. CDR3 length: 13 amino acids. The CDR3 spells CASSQGRDSTQYF. As DNA, the CDR3 is TGTGCCAGCAGCCAAGGCAGGGATTCTACGCAGTATTTT.

This clonotype was counted many times. The chain recombines TRBV21-1 with TRBJ2-1; the DNA was not used to check the table's D call, TRBD1. TRBV21-1 represents a pseudogene. CDR3 length equals 12 residues. CDR3 region: CAIPGAYNEQFF. CDR3 in DNA: TGTGCCATCCCGGGGGCCTACAATGAGCAGTTCTTC.

V and J are TRBV19 and TRBJ2-1; no definite D call. Germline values: CDR1 LNHDA, CDR2 SQIVND (reference sequence). V was cut by 6 bases and J by 5 bases, with 14 bases left in between. The CDR3 contains 14 residues. Here the CDR3 DNA reads TGTGCCAGTAGCCTCCAGGTATCGGACAATGAGCAGTTCTTC. This gives the protein CASSLQVSDNEQFF. The full variable domain, in which reference TRBV19 and TRBJ2-1 provide the parts outside the CDR3, is DGGITQSPKYLFRKEGQNVTLSCEQNLNHDAMYWYRQDPGQGLRLIYYSQIVNDFQKGDIAEGYSVSREKKESFPLTVTSAQKNPTAFYLCASSLQVSDNEQFFGPGTRLTVL.

This clonotype showed up many times. The chain couples TRBV28 to TRBJ2-7, with TRBD1 matching over 8 bases. This CDR3 is built from 12 residues. The germline CDR1 and CDR2 sequences are MDHEN and SYDVKM. The trim removed 10 bases at V and 6 bases at J, leaving 8 bases unmatched. CDR3 protein: CAIQDRVGEQYF. CDR3 DNA: TGTGCCATCCAGGACAGGGTTGGCGAGCAGTACTTC.

This clonotype was picked up many times. V gene TRBV19 combines with J gene TRBJ1-2; D call uncertain. The CDR3 spans 14 residues. V lost 5 bases and J 0 bases, leaving 10 bases between the germline ends. Germline V gene lookup returns CDR1 LNHDA and CDR2 SQIVND (reference sequence). The CDR3 loop is CASSVDGTNYGYTF. As DNA, the CDR3 is TGTGCCAGTAGTGTCGATGGGACTAACTATGGCTACACCTTC.

In its sample, this clonotype was seen many times. The chain is built from TRBV12-3 or TRBV12-4 and TRBJ2-2; D is unresolved. This CDR3 is 16 amino acids long. The ends were cut back, 6 bases at V and 2 bases at J, with 16 bases in the middle. The CDR3 reads CASSLWSGRNTGELFF. In DNA form, the CDR3 reads TGTGCCAGCAGCCTTTGGTCAGGTAGAAACACCGGGGAGCTGTTTTTT.

This clonotype was seen ten or more times. V usage is TRBV6-1 and J usage is TRBJ2-1, with TRBD2 as a possible D gene (5 bases). Trimming pared 6 bases from V and 8 bases from J, leaving 20 bases between. Germline V gene lookup returns CDR1 MNHNS and CDR2 SASEGT. This CDR3 has 15 amino acids. The CDR3 DNA reads TGTGCCAGCAGCCGCTCTCATGACGGGGTCGATGAGCAGTTCTTC. Translating it yields CASSRSHDGVDEQFF.

This clonotype was recorded at least ten times. This chain uses TRBV7-9 with TRBJ2-1; 8 bases map to TRBD2. The CDR3 is made up of 14 amino acids. J lost 5 bases, V lost 6 bases, and 6 bases had no gene match. Germline-derived CDR1 and CDR2 are SEHNR and FQNEAQ (reference sequence). The chain's CDR3 is CASSWRGADNEQFF. As DNA, the CDR3 is TGTGCCAGCAGTTGGCGGGGGGCCGACAATGAGCAGTTCTTC.

This clonotype was detected ten times or more. The rearrangement joins TRBV20-1 to TRBJ2-7; 9 nucleotides align to TRBD1. The CDR3 sequence is 14 residues long. Looked up from germline, CDR1 is DFQATT and CDR2 is SNEGSKA (reference sequence). The trim removed 5 bases at V and 4 bases at J, leaving 9 bases unmatched. The CDR3 DNA follows: TGCAGTGCTGGAGGGACAGGGTCGGGATACGAGCAGTACTTC. This sequence encodes CSAGGTGSGYEQYF.

At least ten counts were recorded for this clonotype. The V and J genes are TRBV9 and TRBJ1-5, with TRBD1 as a possible D gene (5 bases). The CDR3 totals 15 residues. CDR1 is SGDLS, CDR2 YYNGEE, per germline. The germline V and J ends were trimmed by 3 bases and 6 bases, with 16 bases remaining between them. The CDR3 region has the DNA TGTGCCAGCAGCGCCAGGGTGGGGACCGGTCAGCCCCAGCATTTT. Translated, it gives CASSARVGTGQPQHF.

This clonotype was recorded at least ten times. The CDR3 loop reads CASSPKAVTGELFF. The CDR3 region has the DNA TGTGCCAGCAGCCCCAAGGCAGTCACCGGGGAGCTGTTTTTT. The chain combines TRBV6-1 with TRBJ2-2; the D is unclear. Trimming pared 6 bases from V and 4 bases from J, leaving 12 bases between. Germline assignment: CDR1 MNHNS and CDR2 SASEGT. The CDR3 spans 14 residues.